The clone carrying this T cell receptor beta chain was recorded at least ten times. Relative to the germline gene, one junction end is altered; a read error may explain this. The data are from a study of Graves' ophthalmopathy and Graves' hyperthyroidism. CDR3 regions of TCR beta were amplified from RNA transcripts. HTBI primers were used in a first-round RT-PCR, which preceded a second-round multiplex PCR. Via MiXCR, TCRdb re-called the multiplex PCR reads, giving one row per CDR3 protein. The top ten clones hold less than 55% of a sample with almost 750,000 distinct CDR3 sequences, around 40% of them seen once. Germline assignment: CDR1 SQVTM and CDR2 ANQGSEA. CDR3 size: 13 residues.

Sequenced sample: peripheral blood. The chain uses TRBV29-1 and TRBJ2-5, with D hard to call. The receptor's source is an adult man with Graves' ophthalmopathy. For the CDR3, the DNA is TGCAGCGCCATGTATGGATCAAAAGAGACCCAATACTTC. Protein: CSAMYGSKETQYF.